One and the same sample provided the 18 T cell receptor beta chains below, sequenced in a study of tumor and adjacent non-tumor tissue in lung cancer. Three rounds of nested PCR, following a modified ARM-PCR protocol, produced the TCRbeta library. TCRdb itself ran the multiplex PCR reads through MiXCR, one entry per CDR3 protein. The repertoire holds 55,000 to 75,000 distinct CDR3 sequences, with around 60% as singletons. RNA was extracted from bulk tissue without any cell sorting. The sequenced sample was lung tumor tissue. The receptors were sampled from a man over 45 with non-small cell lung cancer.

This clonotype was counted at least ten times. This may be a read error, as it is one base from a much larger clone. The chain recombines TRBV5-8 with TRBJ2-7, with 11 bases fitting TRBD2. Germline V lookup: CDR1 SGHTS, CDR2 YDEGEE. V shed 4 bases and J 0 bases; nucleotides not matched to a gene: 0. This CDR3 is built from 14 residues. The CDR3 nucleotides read TGTGCCAGCAGCACTAGCGGGAGCTCCTACGAGCAGTACTTC. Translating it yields CASSTSGSSYEQYF.

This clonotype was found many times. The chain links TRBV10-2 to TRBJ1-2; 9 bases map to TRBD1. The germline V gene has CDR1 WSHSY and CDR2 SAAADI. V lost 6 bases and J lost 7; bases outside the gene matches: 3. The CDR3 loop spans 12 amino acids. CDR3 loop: CASSGQGFGYTF. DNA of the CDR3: TGCGCCAGCAGCGGACAGGGGTTTGGCTACACCTTC.

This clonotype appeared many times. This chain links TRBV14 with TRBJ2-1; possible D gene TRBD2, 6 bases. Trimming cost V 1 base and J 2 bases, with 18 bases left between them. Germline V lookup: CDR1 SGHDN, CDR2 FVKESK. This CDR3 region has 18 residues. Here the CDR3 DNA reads TGTGCCAGCAGCCAAGTGGCGGGACGGCGTTTGACCTACAATGAGCAGTTCTTC. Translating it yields CASSQVAGRRLTYNEQFF. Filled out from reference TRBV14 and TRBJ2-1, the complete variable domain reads EAGVTQFPSHSVIEKGQTVTLRCDPISGHDNLYWYRRVMGKEIKFLLHFVKESKQDESGMPNNRFLAERTGGTYSTLKVQPAELEDSGVYFCASSQVAGRRLTYNEQFFGPGTRLTVL.

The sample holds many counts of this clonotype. The CDR3: CASSLAESPYEQYF. CDR3 nucleotides: TGTGCCAGCAGCTTGGCGGAATCTCCCTACGAGCAGTACTTC. V and J are TRBV5-6 and TRBJ2-7; no definite D call. V was shortened by 0 bases and J by 2 bases, with 9 bases between the two germline ends. Germline V gene sequence: CDR1 SGHDT, CDR2 YYEEEE. This CDR3 is built from 14 residues.

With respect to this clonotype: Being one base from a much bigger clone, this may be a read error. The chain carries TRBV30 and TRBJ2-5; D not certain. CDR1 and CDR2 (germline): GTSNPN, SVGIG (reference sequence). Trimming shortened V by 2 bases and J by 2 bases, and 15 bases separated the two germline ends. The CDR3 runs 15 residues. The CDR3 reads CAWSPGLRIQETQYF. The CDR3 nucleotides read TGTGCCTGGAGTCCCGGGTTAAGGATTCAAGAGACCCAGTACTTC.

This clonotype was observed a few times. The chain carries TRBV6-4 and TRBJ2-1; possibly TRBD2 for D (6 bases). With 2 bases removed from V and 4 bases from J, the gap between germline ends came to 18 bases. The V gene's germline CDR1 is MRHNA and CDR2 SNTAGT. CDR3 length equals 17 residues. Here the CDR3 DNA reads TGTGCCAGCAGTGACCGGCGAAGTAGCGGAGGTTACAATGAGCAGTTCTTC. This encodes CASSDRRSSGGYNEQFF.

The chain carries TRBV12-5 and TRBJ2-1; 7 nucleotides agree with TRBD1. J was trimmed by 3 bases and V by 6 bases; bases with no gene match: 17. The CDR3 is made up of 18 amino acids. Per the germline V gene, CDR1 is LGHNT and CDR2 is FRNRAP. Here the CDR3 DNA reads TGTGCTAGTGGAGCCGACTATCAGGGGGACAACTGCTACAATGAGCAGTTCTTC. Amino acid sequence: CASGADYQGDNCYNEQFF.

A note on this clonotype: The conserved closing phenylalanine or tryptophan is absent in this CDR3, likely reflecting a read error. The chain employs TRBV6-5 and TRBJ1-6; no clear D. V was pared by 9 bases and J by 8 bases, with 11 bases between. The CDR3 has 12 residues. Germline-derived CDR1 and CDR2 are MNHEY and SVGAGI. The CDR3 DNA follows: TGTGCCAGGAGCCGCGTGGATTCACCCCTCCACTCT. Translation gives CARSRVDSPLHS.

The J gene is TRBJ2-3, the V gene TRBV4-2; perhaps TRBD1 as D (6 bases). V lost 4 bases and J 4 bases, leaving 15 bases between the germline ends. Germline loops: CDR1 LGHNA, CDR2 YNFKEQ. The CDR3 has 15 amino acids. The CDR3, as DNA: TGTGCCAGCAGCCGAACGGGACCAGGGGCAGATACGCAGTATTTT. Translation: CASSRTGPGADTQYF.

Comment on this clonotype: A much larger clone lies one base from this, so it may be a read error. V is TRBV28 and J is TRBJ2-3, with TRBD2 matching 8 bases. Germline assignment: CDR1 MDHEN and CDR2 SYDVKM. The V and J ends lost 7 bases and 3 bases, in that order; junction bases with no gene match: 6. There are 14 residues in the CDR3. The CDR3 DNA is TGTGCCAGCATGTGCCGGGGGGGGACAGATACGCAGTATTTT. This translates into CASMCRGGTDTQYF.

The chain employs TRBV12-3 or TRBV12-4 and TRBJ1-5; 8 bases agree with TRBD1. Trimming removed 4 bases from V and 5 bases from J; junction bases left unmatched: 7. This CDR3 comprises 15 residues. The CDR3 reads CASSSPAGGYQPQHF. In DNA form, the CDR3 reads TGTGCCAGCAGTTCCCCGGCAGGGGGCTATCAGCCCCAGCATTTT.

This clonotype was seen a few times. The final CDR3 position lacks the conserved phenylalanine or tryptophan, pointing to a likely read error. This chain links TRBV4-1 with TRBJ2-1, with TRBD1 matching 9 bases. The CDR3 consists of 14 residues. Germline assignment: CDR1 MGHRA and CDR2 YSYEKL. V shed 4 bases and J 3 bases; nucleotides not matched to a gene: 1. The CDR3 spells CASSRDRDYNEQFL. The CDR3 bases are TGCGCCAGCAGCCGGGACAGGGACTACAATGAGCAGTTCCTC.

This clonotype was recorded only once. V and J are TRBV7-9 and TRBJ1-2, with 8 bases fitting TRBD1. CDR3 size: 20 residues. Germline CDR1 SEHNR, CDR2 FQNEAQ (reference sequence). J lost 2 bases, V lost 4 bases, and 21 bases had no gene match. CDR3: CASSSTPGGAGGNTNYGYTF. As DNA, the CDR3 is TGTGCCAGCAGCTCCACACCGGGGGGGGCAGGGGGCAATACGAACTATGGCTACACCTTC.

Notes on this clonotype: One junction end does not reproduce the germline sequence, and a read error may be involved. The DNA of the CDR3 is TGTGCCTGGGGTCCGAGTTTGGGGGAGCAGTATTTC. This gives the protein CAWGPSLGEQYF. The gene calls are TRBV30 and TRBJ2-7; D may be TRBD1 or TRBD2 (5 bases each). Germline V gene data show CDR1 as GTSNPN and CDR2 as SVGIG (reference sequence). This CDR3 is built from 12 residues.

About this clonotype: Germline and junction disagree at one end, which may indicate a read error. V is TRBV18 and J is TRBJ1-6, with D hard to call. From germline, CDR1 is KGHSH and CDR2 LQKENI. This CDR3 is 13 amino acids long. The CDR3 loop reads CASSPSYNSPLHF. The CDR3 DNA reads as TGTGCCAGCTCACCCTCCTATAATTCGCCCCTCCACTTT.

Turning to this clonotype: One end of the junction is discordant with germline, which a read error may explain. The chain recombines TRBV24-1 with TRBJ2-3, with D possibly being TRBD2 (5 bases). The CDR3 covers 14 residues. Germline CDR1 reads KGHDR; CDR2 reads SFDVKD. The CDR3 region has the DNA TGTACCACCAGTGAAGTGAGGGGCACAGATACGCAGTATTTT. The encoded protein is CTTSEVRGTDTQYF.

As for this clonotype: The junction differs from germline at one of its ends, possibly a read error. DNA for the CDR3: TGTGCCAGCAACCCTACAGCCGGTCGGAGCACTGAAACTTTCTTT. Its translation: CASNPTAGRSTETFF. The chain uses TRBV28 and TRBJ1-1; no definite D call. CDR3 size: 15 residues. Germline lookup yields CDR1 MDHEN and CDR2 SYDVKM.

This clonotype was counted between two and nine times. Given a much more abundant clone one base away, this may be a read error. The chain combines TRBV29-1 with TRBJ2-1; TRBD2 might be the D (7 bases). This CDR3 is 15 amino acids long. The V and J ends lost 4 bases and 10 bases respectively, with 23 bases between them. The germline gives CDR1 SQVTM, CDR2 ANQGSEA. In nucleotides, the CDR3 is TGCAGCGTTGTTCTCCCCCATGGGGGGGCATGGGAGCAGTTCTTC. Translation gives CSVVLPHGGAWEQFF.